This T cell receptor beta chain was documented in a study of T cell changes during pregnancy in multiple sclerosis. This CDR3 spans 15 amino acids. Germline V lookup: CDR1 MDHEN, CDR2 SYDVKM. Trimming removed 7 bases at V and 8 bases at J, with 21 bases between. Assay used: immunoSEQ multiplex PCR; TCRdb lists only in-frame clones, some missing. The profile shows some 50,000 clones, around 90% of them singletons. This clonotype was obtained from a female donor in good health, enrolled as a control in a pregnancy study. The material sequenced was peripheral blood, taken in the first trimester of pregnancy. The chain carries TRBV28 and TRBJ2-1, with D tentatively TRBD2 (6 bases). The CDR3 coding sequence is TGTGCCAGCAATCACCTAGGGACTTTAAGGTATGAGCAGTTCTTC. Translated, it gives CASNHLGTLRYEQFF.